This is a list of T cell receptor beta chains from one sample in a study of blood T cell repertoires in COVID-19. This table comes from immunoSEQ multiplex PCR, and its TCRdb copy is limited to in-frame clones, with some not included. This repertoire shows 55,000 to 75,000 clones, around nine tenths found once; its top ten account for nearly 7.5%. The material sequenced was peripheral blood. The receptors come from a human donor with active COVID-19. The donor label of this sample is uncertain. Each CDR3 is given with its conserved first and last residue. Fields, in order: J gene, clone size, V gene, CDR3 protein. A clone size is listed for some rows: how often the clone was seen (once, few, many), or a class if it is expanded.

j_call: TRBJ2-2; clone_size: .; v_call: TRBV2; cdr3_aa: CASTLSGHPANTGELFF
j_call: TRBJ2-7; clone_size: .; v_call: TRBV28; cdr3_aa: CASSSPGGAYYEQYF
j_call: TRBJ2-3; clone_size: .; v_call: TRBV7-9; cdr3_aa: CASSLVSRGGRIDTQYF
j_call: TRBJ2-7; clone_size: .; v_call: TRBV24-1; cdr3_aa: CATSDFANQQYF
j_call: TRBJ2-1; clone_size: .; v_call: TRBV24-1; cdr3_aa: CATRRLGGEQFF
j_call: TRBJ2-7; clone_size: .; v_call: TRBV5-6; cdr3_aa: CASSFRDRSSYEQYF
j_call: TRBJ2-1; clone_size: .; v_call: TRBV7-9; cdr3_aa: CASSLGGGHYNEQFF
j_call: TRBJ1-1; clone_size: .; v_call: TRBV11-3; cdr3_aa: CASTGQMNTEAFF
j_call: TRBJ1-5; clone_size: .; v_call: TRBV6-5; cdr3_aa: CASSYGGGSNQPQHF
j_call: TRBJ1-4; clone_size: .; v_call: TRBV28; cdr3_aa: CASISKRVGKLFF
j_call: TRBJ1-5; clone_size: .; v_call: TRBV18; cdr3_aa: CASSRTGGNQPQHF
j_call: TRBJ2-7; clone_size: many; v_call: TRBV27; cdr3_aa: CASSVLGSHYEQYF
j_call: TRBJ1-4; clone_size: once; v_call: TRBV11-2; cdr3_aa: CASSGRTGPGTNEKLFF
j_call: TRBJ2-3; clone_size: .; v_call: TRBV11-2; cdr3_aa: CASSLPPLRSVASTDTQYF
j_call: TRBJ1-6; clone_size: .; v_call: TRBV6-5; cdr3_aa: CASSSRTGSYNSPLHF
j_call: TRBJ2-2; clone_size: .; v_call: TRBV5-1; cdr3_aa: CASSLPTGESGELFF
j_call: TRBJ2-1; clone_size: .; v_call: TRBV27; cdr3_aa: CASRIGGRDNEQFF
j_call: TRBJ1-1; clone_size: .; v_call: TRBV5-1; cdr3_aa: CASSAQGGNTEAFF
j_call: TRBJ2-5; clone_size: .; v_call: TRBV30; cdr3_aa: CAWSVPGGKETQYF
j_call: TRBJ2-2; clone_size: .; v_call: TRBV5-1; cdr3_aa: CASSLAQGHTGELFF
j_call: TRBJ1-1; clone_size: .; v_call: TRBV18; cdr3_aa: CASSPGTEHYTEAFF
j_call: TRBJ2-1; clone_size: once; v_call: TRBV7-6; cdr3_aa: CASSPIWQSNEQFF
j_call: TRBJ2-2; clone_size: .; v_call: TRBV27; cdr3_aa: CASGKQGSNTGELFF
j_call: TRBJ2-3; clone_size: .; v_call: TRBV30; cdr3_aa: CAWSRPGTDTQYF
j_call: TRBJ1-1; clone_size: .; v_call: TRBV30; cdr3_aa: CAWNRGNTEAFF
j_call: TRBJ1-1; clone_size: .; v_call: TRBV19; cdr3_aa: CATRPNRGLTEAFF
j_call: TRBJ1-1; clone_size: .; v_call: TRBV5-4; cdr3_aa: CASSRPTGVSTEAFF
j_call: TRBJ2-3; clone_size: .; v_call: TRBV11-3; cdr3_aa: CASGRRGTDTQYF
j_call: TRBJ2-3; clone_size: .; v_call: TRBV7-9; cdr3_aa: CASSHAGATQYF
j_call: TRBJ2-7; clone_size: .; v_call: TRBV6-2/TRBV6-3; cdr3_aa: CASSFPLGRESLEQYF
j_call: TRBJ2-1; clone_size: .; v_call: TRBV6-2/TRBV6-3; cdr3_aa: CASSSLAGGWWEQFF
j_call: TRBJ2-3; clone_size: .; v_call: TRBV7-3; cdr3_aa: CASRADTDTQYF
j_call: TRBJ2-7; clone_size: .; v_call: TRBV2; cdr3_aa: CAGVPEQGVYEQYF
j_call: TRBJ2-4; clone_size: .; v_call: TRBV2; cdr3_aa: CASSGEGGVLAAKNIQYF
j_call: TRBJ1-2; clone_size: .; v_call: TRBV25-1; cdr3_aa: CASRLQGDGYTF
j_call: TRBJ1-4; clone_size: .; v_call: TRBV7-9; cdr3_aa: CASSSGQAINEKLFF
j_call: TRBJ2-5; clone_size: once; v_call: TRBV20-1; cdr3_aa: CSASRGRYETQYF
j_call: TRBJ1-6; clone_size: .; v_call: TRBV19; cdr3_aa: CASSAAHFIRGSPLHF
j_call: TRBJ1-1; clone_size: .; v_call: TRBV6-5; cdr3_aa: CASSYRGGNTEAFF
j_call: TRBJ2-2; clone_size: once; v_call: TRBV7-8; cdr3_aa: CASSHGGRGGRDGELFF
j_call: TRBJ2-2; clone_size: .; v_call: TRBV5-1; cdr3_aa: CASSLLTSGATGELFF
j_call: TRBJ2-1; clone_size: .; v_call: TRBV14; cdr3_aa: CASSRIGGSYNEQFF
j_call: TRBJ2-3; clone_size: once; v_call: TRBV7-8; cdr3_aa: CASSLSGNTDTQYF
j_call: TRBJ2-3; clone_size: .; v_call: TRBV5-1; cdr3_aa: CASSPGTGPSTDTQYF